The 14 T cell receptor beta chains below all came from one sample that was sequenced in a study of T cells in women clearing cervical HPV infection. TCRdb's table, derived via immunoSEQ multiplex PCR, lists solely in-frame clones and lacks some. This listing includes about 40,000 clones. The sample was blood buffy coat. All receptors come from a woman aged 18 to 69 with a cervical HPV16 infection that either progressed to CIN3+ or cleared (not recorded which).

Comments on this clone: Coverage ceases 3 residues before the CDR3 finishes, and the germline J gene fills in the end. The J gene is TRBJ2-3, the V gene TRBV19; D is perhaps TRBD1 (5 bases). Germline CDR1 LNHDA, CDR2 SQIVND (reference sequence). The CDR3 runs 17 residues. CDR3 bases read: TGTGCCAGTAGTACACTCGACAGCTCTCATAGCAATCAGCCG. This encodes CASSTLDSSHSNQP. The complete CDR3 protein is CASSTLDSSHSNQPQYF.

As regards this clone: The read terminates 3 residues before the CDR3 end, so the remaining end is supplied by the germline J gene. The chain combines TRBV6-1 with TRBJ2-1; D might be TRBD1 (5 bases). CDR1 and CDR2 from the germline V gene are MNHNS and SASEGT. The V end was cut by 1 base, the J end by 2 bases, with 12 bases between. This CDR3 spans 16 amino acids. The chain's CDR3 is CASSEEGRGAYNEQFF. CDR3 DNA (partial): TGTGCCAGCAGTGAAGAAGGAAGGGGTGCCTACAATGAG.

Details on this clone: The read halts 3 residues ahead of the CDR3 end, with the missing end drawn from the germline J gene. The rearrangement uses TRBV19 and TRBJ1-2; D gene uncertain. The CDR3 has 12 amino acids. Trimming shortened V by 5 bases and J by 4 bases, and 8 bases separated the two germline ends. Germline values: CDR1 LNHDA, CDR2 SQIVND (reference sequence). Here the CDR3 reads CASSPGTYGYTF. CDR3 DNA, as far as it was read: TGTGCCAGTAGTCCAGGAACCTATGGC.

CDR3 DNA, as far as it was read: TGTGCCAGCTCACCACCCGGCAGGTTCTCCTACGAG. It specifies CASSPPGRFSYE. In full, the CDR3 is CASSPPGRFSYEQYF. The rearrangement links TRBV18 to TRBJ2-7, with D uncertain. The sequenced fragment ends 3 residues before the CDR3 boundary, so the rest is inferred from the germline J gene. V gave up 0 bases and J gave up 0 bases, with 9 bases separating them. The CDR3 extends over 15 amino acids. From germline, CDR1 is KGHSH and CDR2 LQKENI.

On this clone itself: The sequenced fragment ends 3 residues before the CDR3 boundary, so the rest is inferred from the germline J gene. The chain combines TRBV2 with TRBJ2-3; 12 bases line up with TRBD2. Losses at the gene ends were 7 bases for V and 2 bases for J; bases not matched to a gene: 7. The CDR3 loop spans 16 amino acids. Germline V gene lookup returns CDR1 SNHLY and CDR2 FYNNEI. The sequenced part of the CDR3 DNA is TGTGCCAGCATCGGACTAGCGGGGAGGGTCACAGATACG. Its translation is CASIGLAGRVTDT. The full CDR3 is CASIGLAGRVTDTQYF.

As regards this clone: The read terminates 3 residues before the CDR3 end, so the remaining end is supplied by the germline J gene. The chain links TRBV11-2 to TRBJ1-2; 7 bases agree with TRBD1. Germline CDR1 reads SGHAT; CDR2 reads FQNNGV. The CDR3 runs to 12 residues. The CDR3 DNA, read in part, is TGTGCCAGTGGTCGGGACAGAGAAGGC. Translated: CASGRDREG. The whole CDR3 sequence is CASGRDREGYTF.

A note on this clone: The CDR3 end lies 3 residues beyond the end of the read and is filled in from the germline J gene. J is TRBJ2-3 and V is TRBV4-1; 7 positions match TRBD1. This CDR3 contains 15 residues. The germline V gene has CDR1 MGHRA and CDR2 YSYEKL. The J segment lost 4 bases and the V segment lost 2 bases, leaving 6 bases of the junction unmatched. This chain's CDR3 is CASSQLGTAADTQYF. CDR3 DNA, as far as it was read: TGCGCCAGCAGCCAACTCGGGACAGCTGCAGATACG.

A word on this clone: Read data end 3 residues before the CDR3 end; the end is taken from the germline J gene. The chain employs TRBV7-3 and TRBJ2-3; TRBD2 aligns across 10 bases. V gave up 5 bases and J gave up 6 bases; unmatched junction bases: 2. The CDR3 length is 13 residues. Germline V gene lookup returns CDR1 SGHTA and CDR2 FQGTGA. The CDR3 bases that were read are TGTGCCAGCAGCAAGCGGGAGGGGGATACG. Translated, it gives CASSKREGDT. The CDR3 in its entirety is CASSKREGDTQYF.

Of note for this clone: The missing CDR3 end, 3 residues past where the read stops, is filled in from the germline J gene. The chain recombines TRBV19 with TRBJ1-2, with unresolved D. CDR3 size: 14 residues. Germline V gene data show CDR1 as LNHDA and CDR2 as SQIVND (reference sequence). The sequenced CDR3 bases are TGTGCCAGTAGTACGACGGCTAAGGGAGCGGAC. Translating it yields CASSTTAKGAD. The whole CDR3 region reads CASSTTAKGADYTF.

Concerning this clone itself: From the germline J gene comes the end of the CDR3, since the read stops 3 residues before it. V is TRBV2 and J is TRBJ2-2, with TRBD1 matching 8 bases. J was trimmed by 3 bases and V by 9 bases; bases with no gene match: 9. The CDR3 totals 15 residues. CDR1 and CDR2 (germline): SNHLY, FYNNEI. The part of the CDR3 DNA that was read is TGTGCCAGTGGTGGGGCAGGGGGCCACACCGGGGAG. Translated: CASGGAGGHTGE. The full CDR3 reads CASGGAGGHTGELFF.

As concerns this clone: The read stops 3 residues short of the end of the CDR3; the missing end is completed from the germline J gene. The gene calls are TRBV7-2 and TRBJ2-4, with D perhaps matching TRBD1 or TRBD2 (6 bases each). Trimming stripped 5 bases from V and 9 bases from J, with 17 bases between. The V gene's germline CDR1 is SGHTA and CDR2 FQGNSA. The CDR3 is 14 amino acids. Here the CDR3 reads CASSLGGGASIQYF. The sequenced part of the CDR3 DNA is TGTGCCAGCAGCCTAGGAGGGGGAGCGAGCATT. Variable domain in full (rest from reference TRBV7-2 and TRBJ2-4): GAGVSQSPSNKVTEKGKDVELRCDPISGHTALYWYRQSLGQGLEFLIYFQGNSAPDKSGLPSDRFSAERTGGSVSTLTIQRTQQEDSAVYLCASSLGGGASIQYFGAGTRLSVL.

The CDR3 loop reads CASSPASGGAYEQYF. CDR3 DNA (partial): TGTGCCAGCAGCCCAGCTAGCGGGGGGGCCTACGAG. The chain is built from TRBV7-9 and TRBJ2-7; 12 bases match TRBD2. The read terminates 3 residues before the CDR3 end, so the remaining end is supplied by the germline J gene. V lost 5 bases, J lost 2 bases, and 4 bases stayed unmatched. There are 15 residues in the CDR3. Germline V gene lookup returns CDR1 SEHNR and CDR2 FQNEAQ (reference sequence).

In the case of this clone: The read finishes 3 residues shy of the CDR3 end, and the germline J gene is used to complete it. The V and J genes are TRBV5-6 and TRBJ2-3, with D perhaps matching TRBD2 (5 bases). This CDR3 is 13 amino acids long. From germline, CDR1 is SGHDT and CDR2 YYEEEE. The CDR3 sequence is CASSFEGMETQYF. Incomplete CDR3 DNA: TGTGCCAGCAGCTTCGAGGGTATGGAGACG.

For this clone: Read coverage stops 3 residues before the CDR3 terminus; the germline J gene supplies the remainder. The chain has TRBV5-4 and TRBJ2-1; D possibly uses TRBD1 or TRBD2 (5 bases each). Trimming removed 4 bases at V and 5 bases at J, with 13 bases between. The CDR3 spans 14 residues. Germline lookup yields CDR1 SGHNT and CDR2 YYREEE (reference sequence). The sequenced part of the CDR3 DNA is TGTGCCAGCAGCCGCCAGGGAGTAGACAATGAG. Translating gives CASSRQGVDNE. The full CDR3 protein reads CASSRQGVDNEQFF.